This T cell receptor (beta chain) was identified in a study of blood T cell repertoires in COVID-19. The CDR3 has 15 amino acids. V lost 3 bases to trimming and J lost 9 bases; unmatched junction nucleotides: 11. CDR1 and CDR2 (germline): SGHAT, FQNNGV. Data came from immunoSEQ multiplex PCR; TCRdb stores just in-frame clones and leaves some out. Here the sample spans about 370,000 clones, 87% being singletons. This chain connects TRBV11-2 to TRBJ2-1, with 7 bases lining up with TRBD2. The receptor was derived from a woman between 25 and 40 years old with COVID-19, enrolled during active disease. Source material: peripheral blood. CDR3 sequence: CASSFPIAGDGEQFF. DNA for the CDR3: TGTGCCAGCAGCTTTCCAATAGCGGGTGACGGTGAGCAGTTCTTC.